The text below deals with one T cell receptor (beta chain). The data were obtained in a study of blood T cell repertoires in COVID-19. Study details: The United States, Italy and Spain provided the acute and convalescent COVID-19 samples. T cells, B-cell-depleted T cells, or PBMCs supplied cDNA or gDNA.

Authors' analysis steps: Estimates of nucleated cell counts were drawn from the amplification of reference gene primers. Some clones are missing from TCRdb's copy, which holds only in-frame ones; the method was immunoSEQ multiplex PCR. Clone size and the V and J calls come from that table; the DNA yielded D and trimming. The sample has 180,000 or so clones, approximately 83% seen once. This CDR3 has 14 residues. CDR1 MNHEY and CDR2 SVGAGI come from the germline V gene. The ends lost 6 bases at V and 9 bases at J; junction bases unmatched: 11. The gene calls are TRBV6-5 and TRBJ2-1; TRBD1 agrees at 7 bases. This clonotype was sampled from a man in his 60s with acute or convalescent COVID-19. The sequencing sample was made of peripheral blood. The CDR3 region is CASRAETGIGEQFF. The CDR3 DNA reads as TGTGCCAGCAGAGCCGAGACAGGGATCGGTGAGCAGTTCTTC.